This T cell receptor (beta chain) was documented in a study of T cell repertoires in cytomegalovirus infection. Trimming removed 1 base at V and 2 bases at J, with 14 bases between. CDR1 is SGHVS and CDR2 is FNYEAQ in the germline V gene. This CDR3 is 16 amino acids long. TCRdb reprocessed the reads via MiXCR and lists one record per CDR3 protein. In the table there are more than 400,000 distinct CDR3 sequences, around 27% of which are singletons. This clonotype showed up just a few times. Sample: PBMCs. The J gene is TRBJ1-2, the V gene TRBV7-6; tentative D call: TRBD1 (6 bases). This receptor was identified in a human donor in good health (CMV status not recorded). Some clones in this sample may be carry-over from other donors' samples. In nucleotides, the CDR3 is TGTGCCAGCAGCTTAGATATCGGACAGCCCAACTATGGCTACACCTTC. This translates into CASSLDIGQPNYGYTF.